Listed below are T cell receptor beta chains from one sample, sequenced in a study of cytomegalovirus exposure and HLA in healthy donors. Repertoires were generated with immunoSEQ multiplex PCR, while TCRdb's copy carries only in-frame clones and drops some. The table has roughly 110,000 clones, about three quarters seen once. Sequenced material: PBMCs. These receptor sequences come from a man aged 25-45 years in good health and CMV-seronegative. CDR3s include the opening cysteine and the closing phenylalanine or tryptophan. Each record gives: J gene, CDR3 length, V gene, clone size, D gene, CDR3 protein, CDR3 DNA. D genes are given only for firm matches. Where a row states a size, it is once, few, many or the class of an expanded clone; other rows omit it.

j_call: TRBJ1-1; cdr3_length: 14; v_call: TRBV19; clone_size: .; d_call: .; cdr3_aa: CASRPLGGGTEAFF; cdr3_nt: TGTGCCAGTCGACCTCTCGGGGGGGGCACTGAAGCTTTCTTT
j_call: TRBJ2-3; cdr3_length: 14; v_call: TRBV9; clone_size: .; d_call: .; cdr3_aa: CASSVEFRGDTQYF; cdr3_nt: TGTGCCAGCAGCGTAGAATTCCGAGGGGATACGCAGTATTTT
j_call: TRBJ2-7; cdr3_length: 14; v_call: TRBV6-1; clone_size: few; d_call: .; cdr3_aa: CASRRGTGSYEQYF; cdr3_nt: TGTGCCAGCAGAAGGGGGACGGGGTCCTACGAGCAGTACTTC
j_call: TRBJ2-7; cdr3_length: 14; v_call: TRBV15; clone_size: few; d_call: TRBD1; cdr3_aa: CATSRGTGGYEQYF; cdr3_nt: TGTGCCACCAGCAGAGGGACAGGGGGCTACGAGCAGTACTTC
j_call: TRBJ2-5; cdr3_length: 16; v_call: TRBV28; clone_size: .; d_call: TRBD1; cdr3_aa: CASSLSGQGTRETQYF; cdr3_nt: TGTGCCAGCAGTTTATCCGGACAGGGTACTCGGGAGACCCAGTACTTC
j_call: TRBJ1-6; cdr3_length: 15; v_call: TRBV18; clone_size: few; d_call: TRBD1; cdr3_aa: CASSPPGTDNSPLHF; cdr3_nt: TGTGCCAGCTCACCACCGGGGACAGATAATTCACCCCTCCACTTT
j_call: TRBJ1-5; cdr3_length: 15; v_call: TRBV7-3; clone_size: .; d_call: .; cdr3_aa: CASRLGGPSNQPQHF; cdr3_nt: TGTGCCAGCAGGTTGGGGGGACCGAGCAATCAGCCCCAGCATTTT
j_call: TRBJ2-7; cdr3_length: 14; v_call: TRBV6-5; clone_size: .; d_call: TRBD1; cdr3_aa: CASVYTGQGREQYF; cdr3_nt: TGTGCCAGCGTATATACGGGACAGGGTCGCGAGCAGTACTTC
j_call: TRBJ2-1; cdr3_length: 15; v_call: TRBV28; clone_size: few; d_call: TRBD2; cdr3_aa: CASNLAGGAYNEQFF; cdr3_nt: TGTGCCAGCAACCTAGCGGGAGGGGCCTACAATGAGCAGTTCTTC
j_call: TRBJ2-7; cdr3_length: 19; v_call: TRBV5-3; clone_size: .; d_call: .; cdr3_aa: CARSSRNNAATGFSYEQYF; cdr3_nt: TGTGCCAGAAGCTCGCGAAACAATGCCGCGACAGGTTTCTCCTACGAGCAGTACTTC
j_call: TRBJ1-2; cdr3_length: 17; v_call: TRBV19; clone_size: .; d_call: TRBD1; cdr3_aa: CASSIGATGGSNYGYTF; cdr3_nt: TGTGCCAGTAGTATAGGCGCAACAGGGGGATCCAACTATGGCTACACCTTC
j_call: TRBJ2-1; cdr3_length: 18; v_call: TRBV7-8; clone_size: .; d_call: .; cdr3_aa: CASSLTSGGADHYNEQFF; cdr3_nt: TGTGCCAGCAGCTTAACCTCTGGCGGGGCCGACCATTACAATGAGCAGTTCTTC
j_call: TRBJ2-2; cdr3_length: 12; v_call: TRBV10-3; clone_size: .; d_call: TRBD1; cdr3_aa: CAAGTGGGELFF; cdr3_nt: TGTGCCGCCGGGACAGGGGGCGGGGAGCTGTTTTTT
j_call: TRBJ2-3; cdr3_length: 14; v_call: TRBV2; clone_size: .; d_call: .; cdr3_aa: CASLPKGGTDTQYF; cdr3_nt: TGTGCCAGCCTGCCAAAAGGGGGCACAGATACGCAGTATTTT
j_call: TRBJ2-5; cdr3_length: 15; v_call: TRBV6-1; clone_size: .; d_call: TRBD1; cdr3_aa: CASSERQGTGETQYF; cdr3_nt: TGTGCCAGCAGTGAGAGACAGGGGACGGGGGAGACCCAGTACTTC
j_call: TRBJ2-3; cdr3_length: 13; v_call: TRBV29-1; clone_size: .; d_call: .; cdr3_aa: CSVRPSSTDTQYF; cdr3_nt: TGCAGCGTGAGGCCCTCTAGCACAGATACGCAGTATTTT
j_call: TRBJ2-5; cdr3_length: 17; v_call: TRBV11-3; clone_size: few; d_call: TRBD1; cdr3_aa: CASSTTGTGVDPETQYF; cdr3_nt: TGTGCCAGCAGCACAACCGGGACAGGGGTCGACCCCGAGACCCAGTACTTC
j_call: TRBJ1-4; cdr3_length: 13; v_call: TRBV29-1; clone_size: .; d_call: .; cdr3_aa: CSVWTGGFEKLFF; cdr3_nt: TGCAGCGTGTGGACGGGAGGATTTGAAAAACTGTTTTTT
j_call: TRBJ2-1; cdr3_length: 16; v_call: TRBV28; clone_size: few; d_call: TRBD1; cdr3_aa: CASRQGQGVPYNEQFF; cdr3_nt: TGTGCCAGCAGACAAGGACAGGGGGTCCCCTACAATGAGCAGTTCTTC
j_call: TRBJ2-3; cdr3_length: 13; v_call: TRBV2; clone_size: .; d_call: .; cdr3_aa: CASRNLGQDTQYF; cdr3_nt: TGTGCCAGCCGAAACTTGGGGCAAGATACGCAGTATTTT
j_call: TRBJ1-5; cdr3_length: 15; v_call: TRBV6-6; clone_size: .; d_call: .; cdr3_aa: CASSFGVLEDQPQHF; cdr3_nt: TGTGCCAGCAGTTTCGGGGTATTGGAGGATCAGCCCCAGCATTTT
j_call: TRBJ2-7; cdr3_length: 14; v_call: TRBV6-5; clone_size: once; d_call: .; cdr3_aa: CASRISGSKWQQYF; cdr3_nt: TGTGCCAGCAGGATCTCCGGGTCTAAGTGGCAGCAGTACTTC
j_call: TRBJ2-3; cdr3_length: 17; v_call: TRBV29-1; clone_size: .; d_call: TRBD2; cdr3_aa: CSVVGLADSTSTDTQYF; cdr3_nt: TGCAGCGTTGTGGGACTAGCGGACTCGACCTCCACAGATACGCAGTATTTT
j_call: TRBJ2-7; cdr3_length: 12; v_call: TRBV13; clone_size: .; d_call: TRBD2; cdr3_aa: CASSTSGYEQYF; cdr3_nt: TGTGCCAGCAGCACTAGCGGCTACGAGCAGTACTTC
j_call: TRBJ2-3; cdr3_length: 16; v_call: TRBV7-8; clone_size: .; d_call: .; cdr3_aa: CASSQNSLRSLDTQYF; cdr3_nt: TGTGCCAGCAGTCAAAACTCACTACGGTCTCTGGATACGCAGTATTTT
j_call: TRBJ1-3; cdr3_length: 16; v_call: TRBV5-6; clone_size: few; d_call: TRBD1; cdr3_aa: CASSLPRTGGGNTIYF; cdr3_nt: TGTGCCAGCAGCTTGCCTAGGACAGGGGGCGGAAACACCATATATTTT
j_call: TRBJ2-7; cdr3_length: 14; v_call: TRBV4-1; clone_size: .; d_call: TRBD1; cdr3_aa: CASSQGGQGYEQYF; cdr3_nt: TGCGCCAGCAGCCAAGGGGGACAGGGCTACGAGCAGTACTTC
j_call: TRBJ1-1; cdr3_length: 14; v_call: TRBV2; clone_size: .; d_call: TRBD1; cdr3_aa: CASSGTAMNTEAFF; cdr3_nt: TGTGCCAGCAGCGGGACAGCTATGAACACTGAAGCTTTCTTT
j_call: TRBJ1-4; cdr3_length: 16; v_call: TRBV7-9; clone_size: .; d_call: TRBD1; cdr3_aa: CASSSTHRGGVEKLFF; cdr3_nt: TGTGCCAGCAGCTCAACGCACAGGGGTGGCGTTGAAAAACTGTTTTTT
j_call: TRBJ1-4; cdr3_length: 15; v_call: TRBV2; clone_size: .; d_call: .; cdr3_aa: CASSEGRGLSEKLFF; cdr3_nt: TGTGCCAGCAGTGAAGGAAGAGGGCTCAGTGAAAAACTGTTTTTT
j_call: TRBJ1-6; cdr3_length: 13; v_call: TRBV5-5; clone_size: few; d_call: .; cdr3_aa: CASSLVEDSPLHF; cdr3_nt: TGTGCCAGCAGCTTGGTAGAGGATTCACCCCTCCACTTT
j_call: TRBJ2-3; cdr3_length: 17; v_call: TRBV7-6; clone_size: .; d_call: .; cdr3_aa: CASSSRGGGEGGDTQYF; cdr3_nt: TGTGCCAGCAGCTCCCGGGGCGGCGGGGAAGGAGGAGATACGCAGTATTTT
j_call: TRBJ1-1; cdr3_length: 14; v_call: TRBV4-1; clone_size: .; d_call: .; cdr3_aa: CASSQDDRYTEAFF; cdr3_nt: TGCGCCAGCAGCCAGGATGACAGATACACTGAAGCTTTCTTT
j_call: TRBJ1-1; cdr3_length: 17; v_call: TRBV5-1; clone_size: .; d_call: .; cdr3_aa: CASSPRAPGGVNTEAFF; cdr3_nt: TGCGCCAGCAGCCCAAGGGCTCCCGGGGGGGTGAACACTGAAGCTTTCTTT
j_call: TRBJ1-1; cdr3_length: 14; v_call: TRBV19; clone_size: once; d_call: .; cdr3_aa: CASRGFDRNTEAFF; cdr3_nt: TGTGCCAGTAGGGGTTTCGACAGGAACACTGAAGCTTTCTTT
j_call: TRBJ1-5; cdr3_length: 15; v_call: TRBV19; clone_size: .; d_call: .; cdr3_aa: CASNPSGNGNQPQHF; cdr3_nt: TGTGCCAGTAACCCCTCGGGTAATGGCAATCAGCCCCAGCATTTT
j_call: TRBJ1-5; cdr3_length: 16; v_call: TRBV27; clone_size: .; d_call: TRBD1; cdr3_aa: CASSSSDRGVYQPQHF; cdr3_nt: TGTGCCAGCAGTTCCTCCGACAGGGGCGTTTATCAGCCCCAGCATTTT
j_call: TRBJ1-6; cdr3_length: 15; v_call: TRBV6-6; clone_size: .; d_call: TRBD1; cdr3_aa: CAISRQGSHNSPLHF; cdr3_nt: TGTGCCATCTCGAGACAGGGGAGCCATAATTCACCCCTCCACTTT
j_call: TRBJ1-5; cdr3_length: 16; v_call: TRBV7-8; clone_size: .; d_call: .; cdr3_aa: CASSSLPRQGNQPQHF; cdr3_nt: TGTGCCAGCAGCTCCCTGCCTCGACAGGGCAATCAGCCCCAGCATTTT
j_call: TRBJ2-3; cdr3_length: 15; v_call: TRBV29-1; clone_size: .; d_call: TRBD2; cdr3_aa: CSGRLAGPLTDTQYF; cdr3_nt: TGCAGCGGCAGACTAGCGGGACCTCTCACAGATACGCAGTATTTT
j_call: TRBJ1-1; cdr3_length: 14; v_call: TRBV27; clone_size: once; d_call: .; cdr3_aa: CASSLGLMNTEAFF; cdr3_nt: TGTGCCAGCAGTTTAGGCTTAATGAACACTGAAGCTTTCTTT
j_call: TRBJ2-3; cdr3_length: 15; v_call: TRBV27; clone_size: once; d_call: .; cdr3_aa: CASSSYLRGVDTQYF; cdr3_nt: TGTGCCAGCAGTTCCTACTTGCGGGGTGTAGATACGCAGTATTTT
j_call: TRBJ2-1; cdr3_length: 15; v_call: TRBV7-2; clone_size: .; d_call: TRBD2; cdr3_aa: CASSLVFSGENEQFF; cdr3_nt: TGTGCCAGCAGCTTAGTATTTAGCGGGGAGAATGAGCAGTTCTTC
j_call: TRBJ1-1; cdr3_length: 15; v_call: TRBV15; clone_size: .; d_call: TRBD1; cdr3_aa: CATRAMAQGDTEAFF; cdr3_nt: TGTGCCACCAGGGCCATGGCCCAGGGGGACACTGAAGCTTTCTTT
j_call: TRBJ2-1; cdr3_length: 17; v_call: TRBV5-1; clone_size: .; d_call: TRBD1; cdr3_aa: CASSPPTSGQASNEQFF; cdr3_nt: TGCGCCAGCAGCCCCCCGACGTCGGGACAGGCAAGCAATGAGCAGTTCTTC
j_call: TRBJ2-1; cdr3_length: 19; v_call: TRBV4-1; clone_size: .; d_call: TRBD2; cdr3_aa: CASSQAASGGFLSYNEQFF; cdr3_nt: TGCGCCAGCAGCCAAGCGGCTAGCGGGGGGTTTTTGTCCTACAATGAGCAGTTCTTC
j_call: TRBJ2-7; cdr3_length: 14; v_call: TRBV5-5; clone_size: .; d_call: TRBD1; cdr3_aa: CASSFGQGRYEQYF; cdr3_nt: TGTGCCAGCAGTTTCGGACAGGGTCGCTACGAGCAGTACTTC
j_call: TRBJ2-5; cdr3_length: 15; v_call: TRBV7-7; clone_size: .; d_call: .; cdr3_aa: CASSLGVGVRETQYF; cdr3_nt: TGTGCCAGCAGCTTAGGTGTCGGGGTTCGGGAGACCCAGTACTTC
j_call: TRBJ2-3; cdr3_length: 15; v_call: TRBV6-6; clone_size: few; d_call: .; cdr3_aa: CASSSLLASTDTQYF; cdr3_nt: TGTGCCAGCAGTTCTCTTTTGGCTAGCACAGATACGCAGTATTTT
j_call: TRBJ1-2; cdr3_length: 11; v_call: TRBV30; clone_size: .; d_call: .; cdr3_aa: CAWTPGVGYTF; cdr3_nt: TGTGCCTGGACCCCGGGGGTTGGCTACACCTTC
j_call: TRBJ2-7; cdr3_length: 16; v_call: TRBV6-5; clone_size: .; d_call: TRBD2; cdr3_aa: CASSYLSGGAPYEQYF; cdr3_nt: TGTGCCAGCAGTTACCTTAGCGGGGGGGCCCCATACGAGCAGTACTTC
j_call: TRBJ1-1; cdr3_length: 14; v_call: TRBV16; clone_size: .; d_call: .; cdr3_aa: CASSQPGSYTEAFF; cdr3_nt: TGTGCCAGCAGCCAACCCGGGAGCTACACTGAAGCTTTCTTT